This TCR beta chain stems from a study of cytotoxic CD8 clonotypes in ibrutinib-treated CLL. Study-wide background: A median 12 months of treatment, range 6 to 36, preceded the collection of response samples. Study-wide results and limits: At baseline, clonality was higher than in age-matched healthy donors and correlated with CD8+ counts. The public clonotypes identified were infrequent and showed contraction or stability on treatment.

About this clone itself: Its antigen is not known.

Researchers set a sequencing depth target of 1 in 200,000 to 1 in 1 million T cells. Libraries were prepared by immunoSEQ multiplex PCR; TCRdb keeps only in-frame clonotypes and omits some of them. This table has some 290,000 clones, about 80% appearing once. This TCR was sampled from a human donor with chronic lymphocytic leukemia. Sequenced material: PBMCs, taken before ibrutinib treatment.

As DNA, the CDR3 is TGTGCCAGCACCCTTAGGGGGCTGACCGGTGGCTACACCTTC. Its protein is CASTLRGLTGGYTF. The chain employs TRBV13 and TRBJ1-2; 7 bases agree with TRBD1. The V gene end was trimmed by 7 bases and the J gene end by 7 bases; junction bases not matched to a gene: 12. This CDR3 has 14 amino acids. Looked up from germline, CDR1 is PRHDT and CDR2 is FYEKMQ (reference sequence).